Listed here is a single TCR beta chain. Its antigen remains unidentified. These data are taken from a study of T cell repertoires in cytomegalovirus infection. General observations from the study: Ex vivo, HLA-C-restricted CMV-specific TCR beta clonotypes prevailed over the rest of the response.

The CDR3 has 14 residues. Germline V lookup: CDR1 KGHSH, CDR2 LQKENI. Trimming took off 0 bases at V and 3 bases at J, with 8 bases between the two ends. TCRdb recomputed calls from the reads with MiXCR, one row per CDR3 protein. The sample includes fewer than 550,000 distinct CDR3 sequences, more than 25% of them seen just once. The V and J genes are TRBV18 and TRBJ1-1, with D uncertain. The receptor was derived from a human donor in good health (CMV status not recorded). Some clones in this sample may be carry-over from other donors' samples. Sequencing input: PBMCs. In DNA, the CDR3 is TGTGCCAGCTCACCACCGTCTCACCACACTGAAGCTTTCTTT. Translated, it gives CASSPPSHHTEAFF.